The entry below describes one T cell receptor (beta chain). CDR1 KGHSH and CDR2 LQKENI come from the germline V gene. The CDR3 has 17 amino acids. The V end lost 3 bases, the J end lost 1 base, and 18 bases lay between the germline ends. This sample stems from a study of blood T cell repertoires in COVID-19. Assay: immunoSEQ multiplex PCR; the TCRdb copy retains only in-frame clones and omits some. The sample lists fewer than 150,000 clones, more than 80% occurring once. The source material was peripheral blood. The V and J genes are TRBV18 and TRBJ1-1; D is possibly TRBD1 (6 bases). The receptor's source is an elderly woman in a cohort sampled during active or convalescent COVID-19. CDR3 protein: CASSPRTALQANTEAFF. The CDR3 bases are TGTGCCAGCTCACCGAGGACAGCCCTTCAGGCGAACACTGAAGCTTTCTTT.